The sequence of this T cell receptor (beta chain) was determined in a study of beta chain features in type 1 diabetes. About the research overall: The patient and healthy donor groups were comparable for age, gender and cell yields. Regarding the study as a whole: Insertion counts at VDJ junctions were lower in type 1 diabetes patients, who also showed more deletions there.

Sequencing targeted expressed TCRB transcripts, as all isolated RNA had been reverse transcribed. Measured with immunoSEQ multiplex PCR; TCRdb has only the in-frame clones, and not every one. The sample yields about 360,000 clones, 10% to 15% seen once. Trimming at V came to 2 bases and at J to 1 base, leaving 3 bases not matched to a gene. The CDR3 runs to 15 residues. Germline CDR1 and CDR2: SGHTA and FQGNSA. Turning to this clone: Antigen specificity is unknown.

One heparinised draw, averaging about 116 mL, was taken per donor. This chain uses TRBV7-2 with TRBJ2-5; 8 bases fit TRBD1. The receptor comes from a young man in good health. The specimen sequenced was naive CD4+ T cells from blood. CDR3 DNA sequence: TGTGCCAGCAGCTTACAAGGACAGGGCCAAGAGACCCAGTACTTC. As protein: CASSLQGQGQETQYF.